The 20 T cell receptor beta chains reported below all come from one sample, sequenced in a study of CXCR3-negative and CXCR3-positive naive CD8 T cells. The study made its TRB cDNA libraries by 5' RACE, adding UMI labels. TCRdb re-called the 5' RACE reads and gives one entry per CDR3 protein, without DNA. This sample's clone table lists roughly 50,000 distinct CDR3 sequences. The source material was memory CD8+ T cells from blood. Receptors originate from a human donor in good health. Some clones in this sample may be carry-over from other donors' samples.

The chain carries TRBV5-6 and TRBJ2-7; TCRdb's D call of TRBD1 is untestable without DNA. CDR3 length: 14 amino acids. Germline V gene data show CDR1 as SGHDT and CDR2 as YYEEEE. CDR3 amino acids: CASSSRGREYEQYF.

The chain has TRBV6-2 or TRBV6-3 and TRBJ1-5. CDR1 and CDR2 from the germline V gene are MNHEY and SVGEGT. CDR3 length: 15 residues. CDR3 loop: CASSSMQQMGQPQHF.

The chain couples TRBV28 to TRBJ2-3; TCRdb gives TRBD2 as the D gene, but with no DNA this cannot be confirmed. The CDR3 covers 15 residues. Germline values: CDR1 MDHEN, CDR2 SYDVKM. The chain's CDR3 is CASSASGGAEDTQYF.

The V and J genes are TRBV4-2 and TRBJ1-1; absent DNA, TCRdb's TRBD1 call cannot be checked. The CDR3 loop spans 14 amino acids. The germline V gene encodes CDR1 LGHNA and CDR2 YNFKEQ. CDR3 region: CASSHARVGTEAFF.

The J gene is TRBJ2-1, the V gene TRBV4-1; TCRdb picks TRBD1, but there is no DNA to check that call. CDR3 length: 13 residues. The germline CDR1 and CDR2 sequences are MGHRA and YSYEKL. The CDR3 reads CASSQDRGDEQFF.

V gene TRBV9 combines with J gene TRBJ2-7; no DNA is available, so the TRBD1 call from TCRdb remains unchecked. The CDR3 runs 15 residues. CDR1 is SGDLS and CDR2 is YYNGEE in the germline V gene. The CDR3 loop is CASSLRDRGAYEQYF.

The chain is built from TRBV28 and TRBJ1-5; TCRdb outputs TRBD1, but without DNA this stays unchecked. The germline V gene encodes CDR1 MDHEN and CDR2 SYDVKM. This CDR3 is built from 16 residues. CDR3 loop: CASSVTGQGRVQPQHF.

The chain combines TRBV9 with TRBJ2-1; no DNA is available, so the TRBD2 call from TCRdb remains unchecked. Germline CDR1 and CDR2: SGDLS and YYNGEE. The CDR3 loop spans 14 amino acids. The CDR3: CASSATSGRPEQFF. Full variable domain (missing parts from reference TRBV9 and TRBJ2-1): DSGVTQTPKHLITATGQRVTLRCSPRSGDLSVYWYQQSLDQGLQFLIQYYNGEERAKGNILERFSAQQFPDLHSELNLSSLELGDSALYFCASSATSGRPEQFFGPGTRLTVL.

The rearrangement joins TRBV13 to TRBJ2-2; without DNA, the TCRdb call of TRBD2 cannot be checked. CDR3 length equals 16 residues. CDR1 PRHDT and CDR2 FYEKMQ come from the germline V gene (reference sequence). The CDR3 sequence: CASSQLAGPPAGELFF.

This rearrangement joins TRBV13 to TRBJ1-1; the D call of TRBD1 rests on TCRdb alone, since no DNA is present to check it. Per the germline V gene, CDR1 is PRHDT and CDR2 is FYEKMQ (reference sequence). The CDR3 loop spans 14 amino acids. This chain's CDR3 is CASSQQGPNTEAFF.

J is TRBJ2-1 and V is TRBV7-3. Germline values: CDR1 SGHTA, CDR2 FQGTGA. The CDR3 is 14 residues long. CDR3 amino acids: CASSPFADYNEQFF.

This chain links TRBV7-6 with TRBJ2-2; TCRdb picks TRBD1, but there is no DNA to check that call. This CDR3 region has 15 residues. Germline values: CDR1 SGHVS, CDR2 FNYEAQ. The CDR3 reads CASSLDRENTGELFF.

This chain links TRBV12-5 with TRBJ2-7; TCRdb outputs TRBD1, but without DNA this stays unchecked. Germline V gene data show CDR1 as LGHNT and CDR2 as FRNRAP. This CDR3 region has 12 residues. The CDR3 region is CASGLTGGEQYF.

CDR3 loop: CASSVVYQGDTQYF. J is TRBJ2-3 and V is TRBV9. Germline V gives CDR1 SGDLS, CDR2 YYNGEE. This CDR3 has 14 residues. The complete variable domain, with remaining parts taken from reference TRBV9 and TRBJ2-3, reads DSGVTQTPKHLITATGQRVTLRCSPRSGDLSVYWYQQSLDQGLQFLIQYYNGEERAKGNILERFSAQQFPDLHSELNLSSLELGDSALYFCASSVVYQGDTQYFGPGTRLTVL.

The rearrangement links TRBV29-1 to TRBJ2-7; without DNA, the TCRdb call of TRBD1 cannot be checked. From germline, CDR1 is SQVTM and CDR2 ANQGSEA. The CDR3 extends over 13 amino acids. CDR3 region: CSVRTGLSYEQYF.

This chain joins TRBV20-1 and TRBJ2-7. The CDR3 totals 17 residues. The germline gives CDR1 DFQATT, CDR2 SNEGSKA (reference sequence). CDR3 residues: CSARDFQRGVGSYEQYF.

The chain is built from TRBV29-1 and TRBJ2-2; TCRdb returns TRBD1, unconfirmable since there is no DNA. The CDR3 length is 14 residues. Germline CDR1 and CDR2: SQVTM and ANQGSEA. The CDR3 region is CSVTGVTNTGELFF.

The CDR3 region is CASSRLAGDTQYF. The V gene is TRBV28, the J gene TRBJ2-3; TCRdb reports TRBD2, a call that lacks DNA to check it against. The CDR3 runs 13 residues. Looked up from germline, CDR1 is MDHEN and CDR2 is SYDVKM.

The CDR3 spells CSVEYPGPRLSYEQYF. This chain uses TRBV29-1 with TRBJ2-7; with no DNA, the TCRdb D assignment of TRBD1 cannot be verified. The CDR3 is made up of 16 amino acids. CDR1 and CDR2 from the germline V gene are SQVTM and ANQGSEA.

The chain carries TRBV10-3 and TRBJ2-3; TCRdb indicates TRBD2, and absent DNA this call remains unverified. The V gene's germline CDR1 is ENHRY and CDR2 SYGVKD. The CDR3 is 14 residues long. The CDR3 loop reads CAISESIGLDTQYF.